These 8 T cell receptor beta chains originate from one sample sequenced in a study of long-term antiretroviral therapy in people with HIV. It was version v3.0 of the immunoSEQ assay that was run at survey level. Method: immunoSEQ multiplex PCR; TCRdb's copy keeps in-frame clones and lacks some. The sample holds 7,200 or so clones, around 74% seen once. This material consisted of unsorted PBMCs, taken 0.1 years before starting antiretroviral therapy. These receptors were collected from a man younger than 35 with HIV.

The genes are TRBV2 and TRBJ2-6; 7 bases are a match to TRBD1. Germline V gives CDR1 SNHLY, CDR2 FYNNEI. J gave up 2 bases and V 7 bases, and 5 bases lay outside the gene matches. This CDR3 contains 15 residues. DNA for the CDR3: TGTGCCAGCAACCTAGACAGGGCTGGGGCCAACGTCCTGACTTTC. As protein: CASNLDRAGANVLTF.

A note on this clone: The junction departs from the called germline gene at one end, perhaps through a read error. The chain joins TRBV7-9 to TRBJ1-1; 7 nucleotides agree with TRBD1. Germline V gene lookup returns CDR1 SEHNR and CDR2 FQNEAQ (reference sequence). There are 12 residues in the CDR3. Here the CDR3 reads CASSFTGVRCDF. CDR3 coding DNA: TGTGCCAGCAGCTTTACAGGGGTGAGGTGTGACTTT.

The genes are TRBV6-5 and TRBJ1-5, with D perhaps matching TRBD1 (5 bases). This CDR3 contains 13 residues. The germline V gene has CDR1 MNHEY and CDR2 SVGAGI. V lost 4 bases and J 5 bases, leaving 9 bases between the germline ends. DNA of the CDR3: TGTGCCAGCAGTTCCGGGACTCATCAGCCCCAGCATTTT. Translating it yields CASSSGTHQPQHF.

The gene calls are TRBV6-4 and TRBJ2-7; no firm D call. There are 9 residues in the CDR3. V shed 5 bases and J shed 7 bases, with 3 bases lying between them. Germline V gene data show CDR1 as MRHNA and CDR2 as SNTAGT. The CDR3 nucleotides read TGTGCCAGCAGTCGGGAGCAGTACGTC. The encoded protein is CASSREQYV.

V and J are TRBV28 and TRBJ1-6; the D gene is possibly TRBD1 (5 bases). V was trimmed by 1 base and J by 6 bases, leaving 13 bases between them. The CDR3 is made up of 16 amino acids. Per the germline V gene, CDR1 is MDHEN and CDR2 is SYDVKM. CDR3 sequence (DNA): TGTGCCAGCAGTTTATCGTCTGGGGCCACTAATTCACCCCTCCACTTT. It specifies CASSLSSGATNSPLHF.

CDR3 protein: CASSQEGGRATNEKLFF. Here the CDR3 DNA reads TGTGCCAGCAGCCAAGAGGGAGGGCGTGCAACTAATGAAAAACTGTTTTTT. The chain carries TRBV7-8 and TRBJ1-4, with D uncertain. With 5 bases removed from V and 0 bases from J, the gap between germline ends came to 16 bases. The CDR3 length is 17 residues. Germline V gene sequence: CDR1 SGHVS, CDR2 FQNEAQ.

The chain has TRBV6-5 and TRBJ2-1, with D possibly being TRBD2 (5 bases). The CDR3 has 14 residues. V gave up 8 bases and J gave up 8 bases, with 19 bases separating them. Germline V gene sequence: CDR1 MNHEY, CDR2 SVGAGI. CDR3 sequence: CASLVASGSDEQFF. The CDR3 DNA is TGTGCCAGCCTTGTAGCCTCGGGGAGCGATGAGCAGTTCTTC.

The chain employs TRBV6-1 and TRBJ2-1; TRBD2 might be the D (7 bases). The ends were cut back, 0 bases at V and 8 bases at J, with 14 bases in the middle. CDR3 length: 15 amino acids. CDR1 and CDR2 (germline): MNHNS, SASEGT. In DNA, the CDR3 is TGTGCCAGCAGTGAAGCCCTAGGGGGGGCCGATGAGCAGTTCTTC. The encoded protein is CASSEALGGADEQFF.